One and the same sample provided the 22 T cell receptor beta chains below, sequenced in a study of shared clonotypes between healthy human individuals. Here immunoSEQ multiplex PCR was the method, and the copy in TCRdb shows in-frame clones only, minus some. The sample carries more than 2 million clones, approximately 95% recorded once. Sample: naive CD4+ T cells sorted from blood. Noted subset: CD45RA+ positively selected. The receptors come from a man aged 18 to 30 in good health.

A word on this clone: The same CDR3 also results from other DNA sequences found in this sample. This sequence joins TRBV30 and TRBJ2-2; D not resolved. The CDR3 loop spans 12 amino acids. Germline CDR1 reads GTSNPN; CDR2 reads SVGIG (reference sequence). Trimming removed 1 base from V and 4 bases from J, with 4 bases in between. The DNA for the CDR3 is TGTGCCTGGAGTGCTGGCACCGGGGAGCTGTTTTTT. The encoded protein is CAWSAGTGELFF.

Concerning this clone: The identical CDR3 is also encoded by other nucleotide sequences in the sample. CDR3 loop: CASSLEFSSYNEQFF. The CDR3, as DNA: TGTGCCAGCAGCTTAGAGTTCAGCTCCTACAATGAGCAGTTCTTC. The gene calls are TRBV7-2 and TRBJ2-1; D not resolved. This CDR3 contains 15 residues. Trimming stripped 1 base from V and 0 bases from J, with 7 bases between. Germline loops: CDR1 SGHTA, CDR2 FQGNSA.

As to this clone: The same CDR3 arises from other DNA sequences in this sample as well. The chain has TRBV7-2 and TRBJ2-7; 8 positions agree with TRBD1. This CDR3 comprises 13 residues. Germline V lookup: CDR1 SGHTA, CDR2 FQGNSA. Trimming cost V 6 bases and J 3 bases; bases outside gene matches: 4. The CDR3 region is CASSLQGGYEQYF. The CDR3 DNA reads as TGTGCCAGCAGTCTACAGGGGGGCTACGAGCAGTACTTC.

To note about this clone: The same CDR3 can be traced to other DNA sequences in this sample. CDR3 DNA: TGTGCCAGTAGTATAGGGACAGACTCCTACGAGCAGTACTTC. Its translation is CASSIGTDSYEQYF. V is TRBV19 and J is TRBJ2-7; D possibly corresponds to TRBD1 (6 bases). Germline CDR1 LNHDA, CDR2 SQIVND (reference sequence). Deletions cut 1 base from V and 0 bases from J, with 7 bases between. The CDR3 consists of 14 residues.

V gene TRBV6-6 combines with J gene TRBJ1-1; 8 bases are a match to TRBD1. With 4 bases clipped from V and 11 bases from J, the junction kept 12 bases outside the gene matches. Per germline, CDR1 MNHNY and CDR2 SVGAGI (reference sequence). This CDR3 is 14 amino acids long. CDR3 protein: CASSSTDRVLLAFF. Written as DNA, the CDR3 is TGTGCCAGCAGTTCGACGGACAGGGTGTTACTGGCTTTCTTT.

Notes on this clone: Other DNA sequences of this sample code for an identical CDR3. This sequence joins TRBV6-1 and TRBJ1-5; perhaps TRBD1 as D (5 bases). Germline V gene data show CDR1 as MNHNS and CDR2 as SASEGT. The CDR3 extends over 15 amino acids. Trimming left V 2 bases short and J 3 bases short, with 11 bases between. CDR3 sequence reads: CASSESQGYNQPQHF. The DNA of the CDR3 is TGTGCCAGCAGTGAATCCCAGGGTTACAATCAGCCCCAGCATTTT.

The chain links TRBV28 to TRBJ2-7; TRBD1 matches 11 bases. Germline V gives CDR1 MDHEN, CDR2 SYDVKM. Trimming removed 8 bases from V and 7 bases from J; junction bases left unmatched: 10. CDR3 length equals 14 residues. The CDR3 nucleotides read TGTGCCAGCGTTCCCGGACAGGGGGCTCGAGAGCAGTACTTC. It translates to CASVPGQGAREQYF.

This chain connects TRBV2 to TRBJ1-5; 7 bases are a match to TRBD1. The CDR3 is 14 residues long. CDR1 and CDR2 from the germline V gene are SNHLY and FYNNEI. After removal of 7 bases from V and 3 bases from J, the junction contained 6 bases not matched to a gene. The DNA of the CDR3 is TGTGCCAGCACGTCGACAGGGAACAATCAGCCCCAGCATTTT. As protein: CASTSTGNNQPQHF.

The chain joins TRBV27 to TRBJ2-2, with D perhaps TRBD2 (7 bases). The germline CDR1 and CDR2 sequences are MNHEY and SMNVEV (reference sequence). The CDR3 has 16 residues. V lost 6 bases and J 7 bases, leaving 21 bases between the germline ends. The CDR3 region has the DNA TGTGCCAGCAGAGGCCTTGGGGGGGGCGGTAACGGGGAGCTGTTTTTT. It encodes CASRGLGGGGNGELFF.

For this clone: Other DNA sequences of this sample code for an identical CDR3. J is TRBJ2-5 and V is TRBV4-1, with 10 bases identical to TRBD2. V lost 4 bases to trimming and J lost 5 bases; unmatched junction nucleotides: 1. The CDR3 length is 13 residues. CDR1 and CDR2 from the germline V gene are MGHRA and YSYEKL. The CDR3 loop is CASSLGLAETQYF. CDR3 nucleotide sequence: TGCGCCAGCAGCCTGGGACTAGCGGAGACCCAGTACTTC.

The V gene is TRBV27, the J gene TRBJ2-4; D possibly uses TRBD1 or TRBD2 (5 bases each). CDR3 size: 14 residues. With 9 bases removed from V and 4 bases from J, the gap between germline ends came to 16 bases. In germline, CDR1 is MNHEY, CDR2 SMNVEV (reference sequence). This CDR3 is CASGGAGIKNIQYF. CDR3 in DNA: TGTGCCAGTGGAGGCGCAGGGATTAAAAACATTCAGTACTTC.

J is TRBJ2-5 and V is TRBV7-2; D is unclear. Trimming cost V 0 bases and J 5 bases, with 13 bases left between them. The CDR3 loop spans 15 amino acids. Germline V gene sequence: CDR1 SGHTA, CDR2 FQGNSA. The CDR3 coding sequence is TGTGCCAGCAGCTTAGCCGGAGCGCTGATGGAGACCCAGTACTTC. Its protein product is CASSLAGALMETQYF.

The gene calls are TRBV5-4 and TRBJ2-3; D uncertain. The V gene lost 0 bases and the J gene lost 3 bases, with 8 bases spanning the gap. The CDR3 spans 14 residues. In germline, CDR1 is SGHNT, CDR2 YYREEE (reference sequence). The CDR3 coding sequence is TGTGCCAGCAGCTTGGGAAGTCGTACAGATACGCAGTATTTT. Protein: CASSLGSRTDTQYF. The complete variable domain, with remaining parts taken from reference TRBV5-4 and TRBJ2-3, reads ETGVTQSPTHLIKTRGQQVTLRCSSQSGHNTVSWYQQALGQGPQFIFQYYREEENGRGNFPPRFSGLQFPNYSSELNVNALELDDSALYLCASSLGSRTDTQYFGPGTRLTVL.

V is TRBV1 and J is TRBJ1-6. TRBV1 is shown as a pseudogene. The CDR3 totals 14 residues. In DNA, the CDR3 is TGCAGAGACGTAAGGTGGCTCTATAATTCACCCCTCCACTTT. Translation gives CRDVRWLYNSPLHF.

CDR3 nucleotide sequence: TGTGCCAGCAGCTTCCACCCCGGGGAAGCAGGAAACACCATATATTTT. It specifies CASSFHPGEAGNTIYF. The V gene is TRBV7-3, the J gene TRBJ1-3; D unresolved. CDR1 and CDR2 (germline): SGHTA, FQGTGA. Trimming left V 3 bases short and J 4 bases short, with 16 bases between. The CDR3 sequence is 16 residues long.

This rearrangement joins TRBV5-1 to TRBJ2-7; maybe TRBD1 (6 bases). CDR1 and CDR2 from the germline V gene are SGHRS and YFSETQ. Trimming stripped 0 bases from V and 5 bases from J, with 15 bases between. CDR3 length: 15 residues. The DNA of the CDR3 is TGCGCCAGCAGCTTGGTAGGTACAGGGCTGGACGAGCAGTACTTC. Its translation is CASSLVGTGLDEQYF.

Only one count was recorded for this clone. V and J are TRBV10-1 and TRBJ2-7; 7 bases fit TRBD1. There are 13 residues in the CDR3. The germline gives CDR1 WNHNN, CDR2 SYGVQD (reference sequence). CDR3 sequence reads: CADRWTGHYEQYF. As DNA, the CDR3 is TGCGCTGACCGTTGGACAGGTCACTACGAGCAGTACTTC.

This clone showed up just once. The chain is built from TRBV7-2 and TRBJ1-2; TRBD1 matches at 7 bases. Unmatched junction bases numbered 8, after V lost 5 bases and J lost 2 bases. Germline assignment: CDR1 SGHTA and CDR2 FQGNSA. CDR3 length: 15 residues. The CDR3 sequence: CASSLGPGQNYGYTF. The CDR3 DNA is TGTGCCAGCAGCCTCGGACCGGGACAGAACTATGGCTACACCTTC.

In regard to this clone: The identical CDR3 is also encoded by other nucleotide sequences in the sample. The CDR3 sequence is CASSLGGSYEQYF. CDR3 DNA sequence: TGTGCCAGCAGTTTGGGGGGTTCCTACGAGCAGTACTTC. V and J are TRBV28 and TRBJ2-7; maybe TRBD2 (6 bases). The CDR3 has 13 residues. Trimming removed 3 bases at V and 1 base at J, with 7 bases between. Germline loops: CDR1 MDHEN, CDR2 SYDVKM.

The chain has TRBV4-3 and TRBJ2-5; the D call may be TRBD1 or TRBD2 (7 bases each). The germline V gene encodes CDR1 LGHNA and CDR2 YSLEER. CDR3 size: 15 residues. Trimming left V 3 bases short and J 4 bases short, with 15 bases between. CDR3 amino acids: CASSHWGGGRETQYF. The CDR3 DNA reads as TGCGCCAGCAGCCACTGGGGAGGGGGCAGAGAGACCCAGTACTTC.

The chain employs TRBV4-3 and TRBJ1-1; 7 positions agree with TRBD1. With 3 bases clipped from V and 3 bases from J, the junction kept 7 bases outside the gene matches. The CDR3 is 15 amino acids. Per the germline V gene, CDR1 is LGHNA and CDR2 is YSLEER. CDR3: CASSHVDRDDTEAFF. In DNA form, the CDR3 reads TGCGCCAGCAGCCACGTCGACAGGGATGACACTGAAGCTTTCTTT.

This chain connects TRBV4-3 to TRBJ2-7; TRBD1 matches at 9 bases. J gave up 5 bases and V 1 base, and 15 bases lay outside the gene matches. The CDR3 runs 18 residues. Per the germline V gene, CDR1 is LGHNA and CDR2 is YSLEER. The CDR3 sequence is CASSQAPQGTGNFDEQYF. DNA of the CDR3: TGCGCCAGCAGCCAAGCACCTCAAGGGACAGGGAATTTCGACGAGCAGTACTTC.